Sequencing of this T cell receptor (beta chain) was carried out in a study of cytomegalovirus exposure and HLA in healthy donors. Findings and limits, study-wide: Per published reports, the classifier diagnosed cytomegalovirus status with high specificity and sensitivity.

On this clone: Its target is not known.

The CDR3 totals 17 residues. Germline loops: CDR1 MNHEY, CDR2 SMNVEV (reference sequence). Trimming at V came to 10 bases and at J to 4 bases, leaving 9 bases not matched to a gene. PCR amplification relied on 60 Vbeta primers (plus 13 Jbeta primers). Method: immunoSEQ multiplex PCR; TCRdb's copy keeps in-frame clones and lacks some. The sample carries around 91,000 clones, approximately 86% recorded once. The sample taken for sequencing was PBMCs. The V gene is TRBV27, the J gene TRBJ2-6; TRBD2 aligns across 14 bases. The sequence was obtained from a man aged 25-45 years in good health and CMV-seropositive. This CDR3 reads CAKVKGLAGVGANVLTF. CDR3 nucleotides: TGTGCCAAAGTTAAGGGACTAGCGGGAGTGGGGGCCAACGTCCTGACTTTC.